This is a list of T cell receptor beta chains from one sample in a study of naive and memory T cell subsets. Each CDR3 protein gets one entry after TCRdb re-called the UMI-ligation and nested PCR reads with MiXCR. The sample lists 95,000 to 150,000 distinct CDR3 sequences; about 36% were seen once. The sequenced material came from central memory CD4+ T cells from blood. All receptors derive from a human donor in good health. CDR3s include the opening cysteine and the closing phenylalanine or tryptophan. The order of the fields is CDR3 protein, V gene, J gene.

CSVAAGRLSGANVLTF,TRBV20-1,TRBJ2-6
CASSLDRSNTEAFF,TRBV28,TRBJ1-1
CASSWRLGPEEQFF,TRBV11-2,TRBJ2-1
CASRAGNNEQFF,TRBV30,TRBJ2-1
CASRGNSNQPQHF,TRBV2,TRBJ1-5
CDSSLMVLADRDTQYF,TRBV7-3,TRBJ2-3
CASSLATGGSNEKLFF,TRBV7-8,TRBJ1-4
CASSLGQSNTEAFF,TRBV12-3/TRBV12-4,TRBJ1-1
CASSNSDNYGYTF,TRBV6-1,TRBJ1-2
CASSVKETQYF,TRBV2,TRBJ2-5
CASSQLGGEQFF,TRBV3-1,TRBJ2-1
CASSTRLAGGPRQETQYF,TRBV6-5,TRBJ2-5
CASSLSGRAQFF,TRBV7-9,TRBJ2-1
CASSLGRKAGELFF,TRBV12-3/TRBV12-4,TRBJ2-2
CASSYAETQYF,TRBV6-5,TRBJ2-5
CASSLGIPISSYTF,TRBV28,TRBJ1-2
CASRGTGGPGNEQFF,TRBV6-1,TRBJ2-1
CASSLGLAQYEQYF,TRBV28,TRBJ2-7
CASRPPDPVGTEAFF,TRBV12-3/TRBV12-4,TRBJ1-1
CSGIHNTGELFF,TRBV29-1,TRBJ2-2
CASSPDSMRETQYF,TRBV5-1,TRBJ2-5
CASSPLASGSFEDTQYF,TRBV18,TRBJ2-3
CSAISPNEQFF,TRBV20-1,TRBJ2-1
CASSQSGPSGRKQFF,TRBV14,TRBJ2-1
CASSQEGASNEQFF,TRBV14,TRBJ2-1
CASSKPAGQSNEQYF,TRBV6-1,TRBJ2-7
CATSDFAGEQFF,TRBV24-1,TRBJ2-1
CASSLPGQGSGKLFF,TRBV28,TRBJ1-4
CASSQGIRSNQPQHF,TRBV3-1,TRBJ1-5
CSAVQDLPYEQYF,TRBV20-1,TRBJ2-7
CASSLGREWGTDTQYF,TRBV7-2,TRBJ2-3
CASSQGTGWDTQYF,TRBV12-3/TRBV12-4,TRBJ2-3
CASSERPYGGTQYF,TRBV6-1,TRBJ2-5
CASSREGRNTDTQYF,TRBV7-2,TRBJ2-3
CSAIPGFTEAFF,TRBV20-1,TRBJ1-1
CASSTSGQPGTSGSTDTQYF,TRBV28,TRBJ2-3
CSVLPGLSKNIQYF,TRBV29-1,TRBJ2-4
CASSQVVLADNEQFF,TRBV4-1,TRBJ2-1
CASSETSQGTEAFF,TRBV12-3/TRBV12-4,TRBJ1-1
CASTFGGALEAFF,TRBV7-9,TRBJ1-1
CSASRARERGGRSYNEQFF,TRBV20-1,TRBJ2-1
CASSSGQTLSGANVLTF,TRBV5-8,TRBJ2-6
CASRGDRSGETQYF,TRBV7-6,TRBJ2-5
CASSSSGTGGRKTQYF,TRBV7-2,TRBJ2-5
CASSAGPGTGGGETQYF,TRBV7-2,TRBJ2-5
CASSQLGAYEQYF,TRBV3-1,TRBJ2-7
CSASGFTDTQYF,TRBV20-1,TRBJ2-3
CSATRSGRSYEQYF,TRBV20-1,TRBJ2-7
CASSLFTPRSYEQYF,TRBV28,TRBJ2-7
CSARSVTGELFF,TRBV20-1,TRBJ2-2
CASSSTGGGNQPQHF,TRBV27,TRBJ1-5
CSVGQGETQYF,TRBV29-1,TRBJ2-5